This is a list of T cell receptor beta chains from one sample in a study of human T cells and chemical hapten exposure. A single record per CDR3 protein comes from TCRdb applying MiXCR to the RACE reads. The table records about 350,000 distinct CDR3 sequences, 6% to 7% of them present only once. This specimen was whole blood, taken in connection with sensitization to the hapten diphenylcyclopropenone (DPC). These receptors were obtained from a woman between 18 and 29 years old with alopecia areata. Some clones in this sample may be carry-over from other donors' samples. Both conserved end residues are part of each CDR3.

V gene: TRBV28; J gene: TRBJ1-2; CDR3 protein: CASSFTYPNSGGYTF
V gene: TRBV6-5; J gene: TRBJ2-1; CDR3 protein: CASSYSIGSSYNEQFF
V gene: TRBV6-2/TRBV6-3; J gene: TRBJ2-7; CDR3 protein: CASSPGTSGGPHEQYF
V gene: TRBV12-3/TRBV12-4; J gene: TRBJ1-6; CDR3 protein: CASSLVHNSPLHF
V gene: TRBV10-3; J gene: TRBJ1-3; CDR3 protein: CAISERRDSGNTIYF
V gene: TRBV6-1; J gene: TRBJ1-3; CDR3 protein: CASSGGSSGNTIYF
V gene: TRBV28; J gene: TRBJ1-2; CDR3 protein: CAIRDRRYYGYTF
V gene: TRBV5-4; J gene: TRBJ1-2; CDR3 protein: CASTTRTDWHYGYTF
V gene: TRBV12-3/TRBV12-4; J gene: TRBJ1-4; CDR3 protein: CASSLRQGVNEKLFF
V gene: TRBV27; J gene: TRBJ1-6; CDR3 protein: CASSLSKAGNNSPLHF
V gene: TRBV3-1; J gene: TRBJ2-1; CDR3 protein: CASSPSGAYSYNEQFF
V gene: TRBV29-1; J gene: TRBJ2-1; CDR3 protein: CSVYRDSLQFF
V gene: TRBV12-3/TRBV12-4; J gene: TRBJ1-5; CDR3 protein: CASSLNPPGQPQHF
V gene: TRBV3-1; J gene: TRBJ1-5; CDR3 protein: CASSQDPSQGLVGTQHF
V gene: TRBV7-2; J gene: TRBJ2-6; CDR3 protein: CASSLHSGANVLTF
V gene: TRBV18; J gene: TRBJ1-1; CDR3 protein: CASSPGLQNTEAFF
V gene: TRBV29-1; J gene: TRBJ1-4; CDR3 protein: CSVEGRGAHEKLFF
V gene: TRBV12-3/TRBV12-4; J gene: TRBJ2-6; CDR3 protein: CASSLHSSGANVLTF
V gene: TRBV3-1; J gene: TRBJ1-1; CDR3 protein: CASSHPGDPEAFF
V gene: TRBV7-2; J gene: TRBJ2-1; CDR3 protein: CASSSGVGQFF
V gene: TRBV11-2; J gene: TRBJ2-1; CDR3 protein: CASGRNSYNEQFF
V gene: TRBV4-2; J gene: TRBJ1-2; CDR3 protein: CASSQGGQTKGYTF
V gene: TRBV20-1; J gene: TRBJ1-2; CDR3 protein: CSAHTTGYFGYTF
V gene: TRBV5-1; J gene: TRBJ2-7; CDR3 protein: CASRQDRLEQYF
V gene: TRBV25-1; J gene: TRBJ2-7; CDR3 protein: CASKAAGSSYEQYF
V gene: TRBV9; J gene: TRBJ2-7; CDR3 protein: CASSAGFSYEQYF
V gene: TRBV15; J gene: TRBJ2-7; CDR3 protein: CATSTHDAGGPHEQYF
V gene: TRBV9; J gene: TRBJ1-2; CDR3 protein: CASSPSPGGNYGYTF
V gene: TRBV6-5; J gene: TRBJ2-6; CDR3 protein: CASSYSVGDSGANVLTF
V gene: TRBV5-6; J gene: TRBJ1-2; CDR3 protein: CASSLVQGWGYTF
V gene: TRBV12-3/TRBV12-4; J gene: TRBJ2-7; CDR3 protein: CASSELAPEGGQYF
V gene: TRBV6-1; J gene: TRBJ2-3; CDR3 protein: CANLAGGPTDTQYF
V gene: TRBV6-5; J gene: TRBJ1-5; CDR3 protein: CASSTPRPQHF
V gene: TRBV6-2/TRBV6-3; J gene: TRBJ1-5; CDR3 protein: CASSYGASNQPQHF
V gene: TRBV13; J gene: TRBJ1-2; CDR3 protein: CASSSSTGDYGYTF
V gene: TRBV29-1; J gene: TRBJ2-2; CDR3 protein: CSVEGRVGTGELFF
V gene: TRBV20-1; J gene: TRBJ1-3; CDR3 protein: CSALIGNTIYF
V gene: TRBV7-2; J gene: TRBJ2-4; CDR3 protein: CASSLDPKNIQYF
V gene: TRBV20-1; J gene: TRBJ1-1; CDR3 protein: CSAMGWRGAFF
V gene: TRBV29-1; J gene: TRBJ1-4; CDR3 protein: CSVVWPDEKLFF
V gene: TRBV27; J gene: TRBJ2-7; CDR3 protein: CATSRTGSHEQYF
V gene: TRBV12-5; J gene: TRBJ2-3; CDR3 protein: CASGLVSAGGSDTQYF
V gene: TRBV28; J gene: TRBJ1-3; CDR3 protein: CGASGNTIYF
V gene: TRBV28; J gene: TRBJ1-5; CDR3 protein: CATNNRVPNQPQHF
V gene: TRBV20-1; J gene: TRBJ1-5; CDR3 protein: CSAPGQEGQPQHF
V gene: TRBV28; J gene: TRBJ1-2; CDR3 protein: CASSPGTGVGGYTF
V gene: TRBV20-1; J gene: TRBJ1-2; CDR3 protein: CSAINRDYGYTF
V gene: TRBV7-6; J gene: TRBJ2-7; CDR3 protein: CASSLSTGEQYF
V gene: TRBV10-3; J gene: TRBJ1-4; CDR3 protein: CAISGDGQLNEKLFF
V gene: TRBV9; J gene: TRBJ1-5; CDR3 protein: CASSVSDRWPQHF
V gene: TRBV7-9; J gene: TRBJ1-1; CDR3 protein: CASTRPEQMNTEAFF
V gene: TRBV12-3/TRBV12-4; J gene: TRBJ1-1; CDR3 protein: CASSLWDRGPEAFF